Listed below are T cell receptor beta chains from one sample, sequenced in a study of T cell responses to AZD1222 COVID-19 vaccine. Some clones are missing from TCRdb's copy, which holds only in-frame ones; the method was immunoSEQ multiplex PCR. The profile shows about 76,000 clones, 70% to 90% of them singletons. The material sequenced was peripheral blood, taken on day 0 of AZD1222 vaccination. The receptors come from an adult in good health. The CDR3 runs from the conserved cysteine through the conserved F or W. Fields, in order: J gene, clone size, V gene, CDR3 protein. Rows may omit the clone size; those that give it use once, few, many or a size class.

TRBJ2-7 . TRBV6-1 CASSDPGLATRGDEQYF
TRBJ2-1 . TRBV19 CASTMGGLLNEQFF
TRBJ1-2 once TRBV11-2 CASSLDLSGGYTF
TRBJ1-2 . TRBV25-1 CASSDLTGYYGYTF
TRBJ1-2 . TRBV6-6 CASSYRGLHYGYTF
TRBJ2-7 . TRBV3-1/TRBV3-2 CASSQGGSEYF
TRBJ2-2 few TRBV24-1 CATLAGSTGELFF
TRBJ1-2 . TRBV14 CAPEREGGYTF
TRBJ2-5 . TRBV4-1 CASSQGGLAGPRYQETQYF
TRBJ1-5 . TRBV24-1 CATSPSGRINQPQHF
TRBJ2-7 . TRBV7-9 CASIGGPGGKSYEQYF
TRBJ1-1 . TRBV4-2 CASSQDIRSPLRNTEAFF
TRBJ2-7 . TRBV6-5 CASRGTLGTYEQYF
TRBJ1-1 . TRBV5-1 CASSGLTGRNTEAFF
TRBJ2-5 . TRBV20-1 CSASRREGGQETQYF
TRBJ2-7 . TRBV2 CASTGDGSYEQYF
TRBJ2-2 . TRBV6-5 CASSPLATGELFF
TRBJ1-4 . TRBV18 CASSPQGGLGEKLFF
TRBJ2-7 . TRBV5-6 CASSLIRQGALEQYF
TRBJ1-4 . TRBV15 CATSRDWAREKLFF
TRBJ1-3 . TRBV14 CASSQEGARTIYF
TRBJ1-4 . TRBV5-4 CASSNQRGSEKLFF
TRBJ2-2 . TRBV28 CASQTGSFTGELFF
TRBJ2-3 . TRBV7-9 CASSAGLAGDADTQYF
TRBJ2-5 . TRBV28 CASSSGDPRDF
TRBJ2-5 . TRBV28 CASSLVRGQGSLYF
TRBJ2-6 . TRBV5-1 CASSLRTGGLSGANVLTF
TRBJ2-3 once TRBV11-2 CASSLGSARTDTQYF
TRBJ1-4 . TRBV28 CASSSPLATNEKLFF
TRBJ1-1 . TRBV19 CASSIGGGGANTEAFF
TRBJ2-1 once TRBV9 CASSPTSGITDEQFF
TRBJ2-1 . TRBV19 CASGDSYNEQFF
TRBJ2-2 . TRBV7-9 CASSPPGQGYYTGELFF
TRBJ2-5 . TRBV5-1 CASSHGQMYYQETQYF
TRBJ2-1 . TRBV6-5 CASSYSGDEQFF
TRBJ1-2 . TRBV27 CASSAGGRGDRVGGYTF
TRBJ1-1 . TRBV7-2 CASSPRGRTGLNTEAFF
TRBJ1-2 . TRBV7-9 CASSSLATGYGYTF
TRBJ1-5 medium-sized TRBV10-3 CAIGTGDSNQPQHF
TRBJ1-2 . TRBV7-9 CASSLNGFGFGEDGYTF
TRBJ2-2 . TRBV19 CASSHPRTVNTGELFF
TRBJ2-2 . TRBV7-2 CASSLAGGANTGELFF
TRBJ1-6 . TRBV12-3/TRBV12-4 CASQGGGSPLHF
TRBJ2-5 . TRBV5-5 CASSEGLAGGPWETQYF
TRBJ1-4 . TRBV6-5 CASGRNEKLFF
TRBJ2-5 . TRBV30 CAWCRDSQETQYF
TRBJ1-3 few TRBV2 CASSEVDYSGNTIYF
TRBJ2-5 . TRBV4-1 CASSQDWGETQYF
TRBJ1-1 . TRBV21-1 CASSKGVGQLNTEAFF